The 29 T cell receptor beta chains below were found in one sample sequenced in a study of blood T cell repertoires in COVID-19 (dated by TCRdb to about 2020). Library preparation employed the immunoSEQ multiplex PCR assay. TCRdb retrieved this table from immuneACCESS and kept in-frame rearrangements only. Not all clones are present; in checked studies, unresolved V genes account for under half, and no reason is known for the remainder. This sample holds 300,000 to 400,000 clones; roughly 90% were observed only once. The top ten clonotypes cover 0.97% of the sample. Sequencing was done on a sample of PBMCs or T cells enriched from blood (not recorded which). The receptors originated from a woman under 40 with acute COVID-19.

The chain recombines TRBV5-6 with TRBJ1-4, with D perhaps TRBD1 (5 bases). Trimming removed 0 bases from V and 7 bases from J, with 13 bases in between. The CDR3 has 15 amino acids. In germline, CDR1 is SGHDT, CDR2 YYEEEE. DNA for the CDR3: TGTGCCAGCAGCTTGGATTCGGGTAGGGGTGAAAAACTGTTTTTT. This translates into CASSLDSGRGEKLFF.

V and J are TRBV5-1 and TRBJ2-7; 8 bases fit TRBD1. The CDR3 extends over 14 amino acids. In germline, CDR1 is SGHRS, CDR2 YFSETQ. J lost 3 bases, V lost 0 bases, and 2 bases had no gene match. The CDR3 DNA is TGCGCCAGCAGCTTGGTGGACAGGGTCTACGAGCAGTACTTC. Protein product: CASSLVDRVYEQYF. Full variable domain (outside the CDR3, taken from reference TRBV5-1 and TRBJ2-7): KAGVTQTPRYLIKTRGQQVTLSCSPISGHRSVSWYQQTPGQGLQFLFEYFSETQRNKGNFPGRFSGRQFSNSRSEMNVSTLELGDSALYLCASSLVDRVYEQYFGPGTRLTVT.

This rearrangement joins TRBV6-4 to TRBJ1-1; perhaps TRBD1 as D (5 bases). Trimming removed 8 bases from V and 0 bases from J, with 13 bases in between. The CDR3 covers 14 residues. Germline V gene sequence: CDR1 MRHNA, CDR2 SNTAGT. In DNA form, the CDR3 reads TGTGCCAGCGCCGGGGGTAAGATGAACACTGAAGCTTTCTTT. This translates into CASAGGKMNTEAFF.

The gene calls are TRBV9 and TRBJ2-2; TRBD2 agrees at 7 bases. Germline CDR1 reads SGDLS; CDR2 reads YYNGEE. The CDR3 is made up of 16 amino acids. V trimming: 4 bases; J trimming: 4 bases; junction bases outside the gene matches: 10. The DNA for the CDR3 is TGTGCCAGCAGCACATTAGCGGGCCTGACCACCGGGGAGCTGTTTTTT. Residues: CASSTLAGLTTGELFF. Supplemented by reference TRBV9 and TRBJ2-2, the full variable domain reads DSGVTQTPKHLITATGQRVTLRCSPRSGDLSVYWYQQSLDQGLQFLIQYYNGEERAKGNILERFSAQQFPDLHSELNLSSLELGDSALYFCASSTLAGLTTGELFFGEGSRLTVL.

The chain employs TRBV12-3 or TRBV12-4 and TRBJ1-3, with a weak D call TRBD1 (6 bases). The germline V and J ends were trimmed by 8 bases and 7 bases, with 15 bases remaining between them. CDR3 length: 13 amino acids. The CDR3 region is CASGNSGGNTIYF. For the CDR3, the DNA is TGTGCCAGCGGAAACAGTGGGGGCAACACCATATATTTT.

This clone appeared once. The V call is TRBV7-3, the J call TRBJ2-3, with a tentative D call TRBD2 (6 bases). This CDR3 spans 14 amino acids. From germline, CDR1 is SGHTA and CDR2 FQGTGA. V lost 2 bases, J lost 6 bases, and 12 bases lay in between. This chain's CDR3 is CASSLQTRTDTQYF. The CDR3, as DNA: TGTGCCAGCAGCTTACAGACTAGAACCGATACGCAGTATTTT.

The rearrangement links TRBV2 to TRBJ1-1; weak D call: TRBD1 (5 bases). CDR3 size: 13 residues. The V end was cut by 7 bases, the J end by 5 bases, with 14 bases between. Germline V lookup: CDR1 SNHLY, CDR2 FYNNEI. CDR3 in DNA: TGTGCCAGCACCAAGGGACGGGGGACTGAAGCTTTCTTT. Protein product: CASTKGRGTEAFF.

The rearrangement links TRBV3-1 (or the pseudogene TRBV3-2) to TRBJ2-1; D might be TRBD2 (5 bases). From germline, CDR1 is LGHDT and CDR2 YNNKEL (reference sequence). CDR3 length: 17 amino acids. Deletions cut 4 bases from V and 3 bases from J, with 19 bases between. This CDR3 is CASSPLRGSLDYNEQFF. CDR3 DNA sequence: TGTGCCAGCAGCCCTTTACGGGGTAGCCTCGACTACAATGAGCAGTTCTTC.

This clone was found once. The CDR3 nucleotides read TGTGCCAGCAGCCCCACAGGGGGCGGAAAACCCCAGCATTTT. Translating gives CASSPTGGGKPQHF. The chain employs TRBV4-2 and TRBJ1-5; 9 nucleotides agree with TRBD1. V gave up 4 bases and J gave up 10 bases; unmatched junction bases: 8. CDR3 size: 14 residues. Germline assignment: CDR1 LGHNA and CDR2 YNFKEQ.

The chain has TRBV10-3 and TRBJ2-3; D not certain. V was cut by 6 bases and J by 5 bases, with 9 bases left in between. The V gene's germline CDR1 is ENHRY and CDR2 SYGVKD. The CDR3 length is 12 residues. The CDR3 DNA reads as TGTGCCATCAGGGCTCTAGGAGATACGCAGTATTTT. This translates into CAIRALGDTQYF.

The CDR3 nucleotides are TGCGCCAGCAGCTTAAGACAGTCCTACGAGCAGTACTTC. This codes for CASSLRQSYEQYF. The V gene is TRBV5-1, the J gene TRBJ2-7; D possibly corresponds to TRBD1 (5 bases). The CDR3 is 13 residues long. Germline V lookup: CDR1 SGHRS, CDR2 YFSETQ. V lost 2 bases and J lost 1, with 7 bases in between.

The CDR3 reads CASSLSGTGTDTQYF. For the CDR3, the DNA is TGTGCCAGCAGCTTATCAGGGACAGGTACAGATACGCAGTATTTT. The chain employs TRBV7-3 and TRBJ2-3; the match to TRBD1 covers 8 bases. With V trimmed by 2 bases and J by 3 bases, 4 bases remained unmatched. The CDR3 extends over 15 amino acids. Germline loops: CDR1 SGHTA, CDR2 FQGTGA. Combining the CDR3 with reference TRBV7-3 and TRBJ2-3 gives the whole variable domain GAGVSQTPSNKVTEKGKYVELRCDPISGHTALYWYRQSLGQGPEFLIYFQGTGAADDSGLPNDRFFAVRPEGSVSTLKIQRTERGDSAVYLCASSLSGTGTDTQYFGPGTRLTVL.

The chain employs TRBV10-3 and TRBJ2-7; D may be TRBD2 (5 bases). The CDR3 length is 14 residues. Germline V gene sequence: CDR1 ENHRY, CDR2 SYGVKD. V lost 3 bases to trimming and J lost 2 bases, with 11 bases between them. This chain's CDR3 is CAISDRPGTYEQYF. The CDR3 nucleotides are TGTGCCATCAGTGATCGTCCGGGGACCTACGAGCAGTACTTC.

The rearrangement links TRBV9 to TRBJ1-4; TRBD1 matches 7 bases. CDR3 size: 14 residues. Germline V gene sequence: CDR1 SGDLS, CDR2 YYNGEE. V lost 5 bases to trimming and J lost 10 bases; unmatched junction nucleotides: 11. The chain's CDR3 is CASSETGSWGKLFF. CDR3 DNA: TGTGCCAGCAGTGAGACAGGGTCGTGGGGAAAACTGTTTTTT.

In this sample, this clone turned up once. The rearrangement joins TRBV7-9 to TRBJ1-1; 10 nucleotides line up with TRBD1. The J segment lost 4 bases and the V segment lost 5 bases, leaving 19 bases of the junction unmatched. This CDR3 is 19 amino acids long. Germline lookup yields CDR1 SEHNR and CDR2 FQNEAQ (reference sequence). The CDR3 region has the DNA TGTGCCAGCAGCCCACGTCCCGGGACAGGGGAAGGGGTTGGCACTGAAGCTTTCTTT. This codes for CASSPRPGTGEGVGTEAFF.

In nucleotides, the CDR3 is TGCGCCAGCAGCTTGGAGCACAGGGTTTCGGATACGCAGTATTTT. Protein sequence: CASSLEHRVSDTQYF. The J gene is TRBJ2-3, the V gene TRBV5-1; TRBD1 is a possible D gene (6 bases). Per germline, CDR1 SGHRS and CDR2 YFSETQ. The CDR3 covers 15 residues. Between the trimmed V and J ends, which lost 0 bases and 6 bases, there was a span of 14 bases.

This clone was detected once. The chain recombines TRBV19 with TRBJ2-2; the D is unclear. Germline assignment: CDR1 LNHDA and CDR2 SQIVND (reference sequence). This CDR3 is 12 amino acids long. With 5 bases removed from V and 6 bases from J, the gap between germline ends came to 7 bases. Here the CDR3 reads CASSPRPGELFF. The CDR3 DNA reads as TGTGCCAGTAGTCCCCGTCCCGGGGAGCTGTTTTTT.

This clone was detected only once. The V gene is TRBV11-2, the J gene TRBJ2-7; 7 nucleotides line up with TRBD2. Looked up from germline, CDR1 is SGHAT and CDR2 is FQNNGV. The CDR3 totals 16 residues. Trimming cost V 4 bases and J 3 bases; bases outside gene matches: 12. CDR3 coding DNA: TGTGCCAGCAGCTGGGGGGGACCACCGGCTAGCTACGAGCAGTACTTC. This encodes CASSWGGPPASYEQYF.

The chain employs TRBV19 and TRBJ2-1, with 9 bases identical to TRBD2. Germline V gene data show CDR1 as LNHDA and CDR2 as SQIVND (reference sequence). V gave up 1 base and J gave up 1 base; unmatched junction bases: 5. CDR3 length: 17 residues. CDR3 amino acids: CASSIGARGGSYNEQFF. CDR3 in DNA: TGTGCCAGTAGTATAGGAGCGCGGGGGGGTTCCTACAATGAGCAGTTCTTC.

The V call is TRBV30, the J call TRBJ2-7; 7 nucleotides agree with TRBD1. J gave up 6 bases and V 4 bases, and 9 bases lay outside the gene matches. CDR1 GTSNPN and CDR2 SVGIG come from the germline V gene (reference sequence). The CDR3 is 13 amino acids. The DNA of the CDR3 is TGTGCCTGGACTAGAGACAGGGACATCGAGCAGTACTTC. Translated: CAWTRDRDIEQYF.

The chain employs TRBV28 and TRBJ1-2; D gene uncertain. Trimming shortened V by 5 bases and J by 6 bases, and 13 bases separated the two germline ends. In germline, CDR1 is MDHEN, CDR2 SYDVKM. The CDR3 is 13 amino acids. This CDR3 reads CASSRSSGNGYTF. CDR3 coding DNA: TGTGCCAGCAGTCGGAGCTCGGGGAATGGCTACACCTTC.

The chain has TRBV9 and TRBJ2-1; 15 bases fit TRBD2. J lost 3 bases, V lost 4 bases, and 8 bases had no gene match. CDR1 is SGDLS, CDR2 YYNGEE, per germline. The CDR3 extends over 18 amino acids. The CDR3 nucleotides read TGTGCCAGCAGCCATGGACTAGCGGGGGGGAGGTTCTACAATGAGCAGTTCTTC. Translation: CASSHGLAGGRFYNEQFF.

The V and J genes are TRBV14 and TRBJ1-6; 7 bases fit TRBD1. The CDR3 length is 16 residues. The ends lost 4 bases at V and 5 bases at J; junction bases unmatched: 8. Germline CDR1 reads SGHDN; CDR2 reads FVKESK. The CDR3 is CASSRPGQPNNSPLHF. In nucleotides, the CDR3 is TGTGCCAGCAGCCGCCCGGGACAGCCCAATAATTCACCCCTCCACTTT.

The rearrangement links TRBV12-5 to TRBJ2-1, with TRBD2 identical over 15 bases. The CDR3 is made up of 17 amino acids. The germline gives CDR1 LGHNT, CDR2 FRNRAP. V dropped 4 bases and J dropped 4; count of bases not matched to a gene: 5. The CDR3 sequence: CASGSGLAGGPYNEQFF. CDR3 bases: TGTGCTAGTGGTTCGGGACTAGCGGGGGGACCTTACAATGAGCAGTTCTTC.

This rearrangement joins TRBV24-1 to TRBJ1-1; D not resolved. Germline V gene data show CDR1 as KGHDR and CDR2 as SFDVKD. V lost 11 bases and J lost 2, with 5 bases in between. The CDR3 length is 10 residues. CDR3 loop: CARPNTEAFF. In nucleotides, the CDR3 is TGTGCCAGGCCCAACACTGAAGCTTTCTTT.

The rearrangement uses TRBV5-1 and TRBJ1-2; a weak D match, TRBD1 (6 bases). The germline V gene has CDR1 SGHRS and CDR2 YFSETQ. The length of the CDR3 is 15 residues. The V end lost 3 bases, the J end lost 6 bases, and 18 bases lay between the germline ends. CDR3 loop: CASSSRDTPIDGYTF. The CDR3 coding sequence is TGCGCCAGCAGCTCCCGGGACACGCCGATTGATGGCTACACCTTC.

The V gene is TRBV19, the J gene TRBJ1-6; possible D gene TRBD1, 5 bases. The CDR3 runs to 14 residues. V was pared by 7 bases and J by 10 bases, with 17 bases between. The germline gives CDR1 LNHDA, CDR2 SQIVND (reference sequence). The CDR3 region is CASTPGAGRSPLHF. In nucleotides, the CDR3 is TGTGCCAGTACTCCTGGGGCAGGGCGCTCACCCCTCCACTTT.

V gene TRBV7-9 combines with J gene TRBJ1-2, with TRBD1 as a possible D gene (5 bases). This CDR3 is 13 amino acids long. The V end was cut by 3 bases, the J end by 2 bases, with 7 bases between. Germline V gene sequence: CDR1 SEHNR, CDR2 FQNEAQ (reference sequence). The chain's CDR3 is CASSLTENYGYTF. The CDR3 bases are TGTGCCAGCAGCTTGACAGAGAACTATGGCTACACCTTC.

This clone was counted once. The chain employs TRBV5-1 and TRBJ1-2, with TRBD1 identical over 8 bases. Germline-derived CDR1 and CDR2 are SGHRS and YFSETQ. The length of the CDR3 is 16 residues. The ends lost 1 base at V and 5 bases at J; junction bases unmatched: 10. CDR3: CASSLPGGQGHYGYTF. CDR3 in DNA: TGCGCCAGCAGCTTGCCTGGTGGACAGGGTCATTATGGCTACACCTTC. Full variable domain (remainder filled in from reference TRBV5-1 and TRBJ1-2): KAGVTQTPRYLIKTRGQQVTLSCSPISGHRSVSWYQQTPGQGLQFLFEYFSETQRNKGNFPGRFSGRQFSNSRSEMNVSTLELGDSALYLCASSLPGGQGHYGYTFGSGTRLTVV.